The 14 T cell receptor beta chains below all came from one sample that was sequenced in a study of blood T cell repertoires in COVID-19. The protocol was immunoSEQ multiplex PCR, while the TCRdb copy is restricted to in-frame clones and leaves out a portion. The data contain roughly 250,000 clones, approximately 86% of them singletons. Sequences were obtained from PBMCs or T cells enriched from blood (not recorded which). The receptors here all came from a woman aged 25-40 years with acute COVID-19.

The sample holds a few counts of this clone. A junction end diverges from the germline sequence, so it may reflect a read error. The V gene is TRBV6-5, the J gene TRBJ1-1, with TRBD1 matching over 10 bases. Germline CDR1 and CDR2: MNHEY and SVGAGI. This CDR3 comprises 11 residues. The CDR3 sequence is CASSRDRGLIF. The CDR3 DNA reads TGTGCCAGCAGCCGGGACAGGGGATTGATCTTT.

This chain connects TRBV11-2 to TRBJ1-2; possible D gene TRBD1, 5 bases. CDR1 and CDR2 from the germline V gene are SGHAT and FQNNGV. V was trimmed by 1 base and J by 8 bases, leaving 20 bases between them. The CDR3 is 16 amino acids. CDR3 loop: CASSLAPPGAGGGYTF. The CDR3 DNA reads TGTGCCAGCAGCTTAGCTCCGCCCGGGGCCGGGGGAGGCTACACCTTC.

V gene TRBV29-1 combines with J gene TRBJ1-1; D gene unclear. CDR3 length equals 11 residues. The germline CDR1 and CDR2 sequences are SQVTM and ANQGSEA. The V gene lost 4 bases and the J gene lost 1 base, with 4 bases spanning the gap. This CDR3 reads CSVVRNTEAFF. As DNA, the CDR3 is TGCAGCGTTGTCCGGAACACTGAAGCTTTCTTT.

CDR3 sequence (DNA): TGTGCCAGTAGGGACGCTACGGGAGGGGGCTTGCACTATGGCTACACCTTC. The encoded protein is CASRDATGGGLHYGYTF. The J gene is TRBJ1-2, the V gene TRBV19, with TRBD1 matching 7 bases. The CDR3 totals 17 residues. Germline CDR1 and CDR2: LNHDA and SQIVND (reference sequence). The V and J ends lost 6 bases and 3 bases, in that order; junction bases with no gene match: 16.

CDR3 bases: TGTGCCAGCAGTTACTTTGGACAGGGGGACTACGAGCAGTACTTC. Its protein product is CASSYFGQGDYEQYF. V and J are TRBV6-5 and TRBJ2-7; 10 bases agree with TRBD1. J gave up 3 bases and V 1 base, and 3 bases lay outside the gene matches. Germline values: CDR1 MNHEY, CDR2 SVGAGI. The CDR3 length is 15 residues.

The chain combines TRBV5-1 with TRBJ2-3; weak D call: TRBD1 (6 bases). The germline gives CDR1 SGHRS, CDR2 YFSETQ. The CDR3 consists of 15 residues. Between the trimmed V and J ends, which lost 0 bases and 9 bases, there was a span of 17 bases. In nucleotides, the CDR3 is TGCGCCAGCAGCTTGGCCTTGGGGGCCCCCCAGACGCAGTATTTT. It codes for CASSLALGAPQTQYF.

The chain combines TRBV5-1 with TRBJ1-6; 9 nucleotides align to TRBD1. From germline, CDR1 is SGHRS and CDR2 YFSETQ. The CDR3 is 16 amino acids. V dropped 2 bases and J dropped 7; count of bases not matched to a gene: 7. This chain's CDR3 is CASSFDGGQGNSPLHF. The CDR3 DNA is TGCGCCAGCAGCTTCGACGGGGGACAGGGAAATTCACCCCTCCACTTT.

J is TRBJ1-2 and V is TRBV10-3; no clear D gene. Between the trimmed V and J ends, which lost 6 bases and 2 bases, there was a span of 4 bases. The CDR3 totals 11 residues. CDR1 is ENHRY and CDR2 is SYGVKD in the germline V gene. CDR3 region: CAIRRNYGYTF. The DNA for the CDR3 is TGTGCCATCAGGAGGAACTATGGCTACACCTTC.

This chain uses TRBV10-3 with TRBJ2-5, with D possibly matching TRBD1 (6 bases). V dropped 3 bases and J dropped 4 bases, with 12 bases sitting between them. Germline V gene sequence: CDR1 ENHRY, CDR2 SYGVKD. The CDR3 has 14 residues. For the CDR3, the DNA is TGTGCCATCAGTGAAAGGACAGCGACAGAGACCCAGTACTTC. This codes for CAISERTATETQYF.

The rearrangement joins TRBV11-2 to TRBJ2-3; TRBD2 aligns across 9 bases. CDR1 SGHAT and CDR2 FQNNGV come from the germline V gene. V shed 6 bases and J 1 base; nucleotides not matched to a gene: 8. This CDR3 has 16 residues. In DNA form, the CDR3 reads TGTGCCAGCAGTTCCCTAGAGCGGGGGGGCACAGATACGCAGTATTTT. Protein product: CASSSLERGGTDTQYF.

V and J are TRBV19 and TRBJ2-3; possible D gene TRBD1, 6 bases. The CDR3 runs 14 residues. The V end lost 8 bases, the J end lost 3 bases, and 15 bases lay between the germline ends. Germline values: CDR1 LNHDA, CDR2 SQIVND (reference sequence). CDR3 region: CASHPADRTDTQYF. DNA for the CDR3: TGTGCCAGTCACCCCGCAGACAGGACAGATACGCAGTATTTT.

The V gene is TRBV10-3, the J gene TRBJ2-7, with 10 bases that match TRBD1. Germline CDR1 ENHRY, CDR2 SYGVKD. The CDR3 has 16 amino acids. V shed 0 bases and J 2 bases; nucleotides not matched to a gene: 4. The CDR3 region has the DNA TGTGCCATCAGTGAGTCCCGGGACAGGGGACCCTACGAGCAGTACTTC. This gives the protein CAISESRDRGPYEQYF.

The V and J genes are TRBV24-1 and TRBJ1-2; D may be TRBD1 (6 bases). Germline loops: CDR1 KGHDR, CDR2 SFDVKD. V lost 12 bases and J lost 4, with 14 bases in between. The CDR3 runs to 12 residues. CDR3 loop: CAVGDIFYGYTF. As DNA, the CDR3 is TGTGCCGTCGGGGACATCTTCTATGGCTACACCTTC.

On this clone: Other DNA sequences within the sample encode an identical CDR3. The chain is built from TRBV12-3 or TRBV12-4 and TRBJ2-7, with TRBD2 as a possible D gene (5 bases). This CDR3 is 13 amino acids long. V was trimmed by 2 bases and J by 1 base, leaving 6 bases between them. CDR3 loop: CASSLSGSYEQYF. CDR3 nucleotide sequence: TGTGCCAGCAGTTTATCGGGGTCCTACGAGCAGTACTTC.